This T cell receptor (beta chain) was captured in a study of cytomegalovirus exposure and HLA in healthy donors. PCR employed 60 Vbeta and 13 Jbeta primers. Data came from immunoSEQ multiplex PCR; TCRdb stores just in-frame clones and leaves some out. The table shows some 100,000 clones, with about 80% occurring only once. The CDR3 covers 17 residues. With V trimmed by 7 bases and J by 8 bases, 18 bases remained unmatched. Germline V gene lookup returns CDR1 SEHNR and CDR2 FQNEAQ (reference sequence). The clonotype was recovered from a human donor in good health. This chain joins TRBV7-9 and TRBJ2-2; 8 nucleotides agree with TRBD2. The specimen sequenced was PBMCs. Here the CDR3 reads CASISAGVSGNSGELFF. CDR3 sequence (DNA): TGTGCCAGCATATCTGCCGGGGTTAGCGGGAACTCTGGGGAGCTGTTTTTT.